This TCR beta chain emerged from a study of blood T cell repertoires in COVID-19. Original analysis: Nucleated cell counts were estimated from reference gene primer amplification. Method: immunoSEQ multiplex PCR; TCRdb's copy keeps in-frame clones and lacks some. V and J calls and clone size are copied from that table; D and trimming were computed from the DNA. Here the sample spans fewer than 350,000 clones, almost 90% being singletons. This CDR3 comprises 16 residues. V lost 1 base to trimming and J lost 6 bases, with 16 bases between them. The germline gives CDR1 LNHNV, CDR2 YYDKDF (reference sequence). Individuals aged roughly 18 to 90 years were recruited from roughly 22 US areas. Each participant's cohort was designated according to participant-reported clinical history.

The rearrangement links TRBV15 to TRBJ2-1; the D gene is possibly TRBD2 (5 bases). This TCR was sampled from a young woman with acute COVID-19. Sample: PBMCs or T cells enriched from blood (not recorded which). CDR3 in amino acids: CATSRGSSVNPNEQFF. CDR3 DNA sequence: TGTGCCACCAGCAGAGGGAGTAGCGTAAACCCCAATGAGCAGTTCTTC.